These T cell receptor beta chains were read from a single sample in a study of blood T cell repertoires in COVID-19. The repertoire was sequenced with immunoSEQ multiplex PCR; TCRdb's copy has only in-frame clones and lacks some. Among 150,000 to 200,000 clones listed, around 88% were seen once. The sample was peripheral blood. The receptors stem from a human donor in a cohort sampled during active COVID-19. CDR3s include the opening cysteine and the closing phenylalanine or tryptophan. The D gene is left open where the match is weak. A row's size may be missing; if present it is once, few, many or a size class.

CDR3 protein | D gene | V gene | clone size
CASRPLAGPAQETQYF | TRBD2 | TRBV19 | -
CASSHKRSGSREKLFF | - | TRBV7-8 | -
CATSETGGVPENTIYF | TRBD1 | TRBV5-1 | -
CASSPEGGRGPGELFF | - | TRBV11-3 | -
CASSLTGTGPYF | TRBD1 | TRBV11-2 | once
CASSLGVNEQFF | - | TRBV7-9 | few
CASSPLHVTNEKLFF | - | TRBV18 | -
CASSLGYLQGTLAKNIQYF | - | TRBV5-1 | -
CASSKPGQGTEAFF | TRBD1 | TRBV5-1 | -
CASSVSGRTYSEQFF | TRBD2 | TRBV7-6 | -
CASSQGQGNSPLHF | TRBD1 | TRBV3-1/TRBV3-2 | -
CATSDFPRARGYTF | - | TRBV24-1 | -
CASRRTSGRAGSYNEQFF | TRBD2 | TRBV2 | -
CASSPPGGGRGTDTQYF | TRBD2 | TRBV28 | -
CASRTTGGYGYTF | TRBD1 | TRBV2 | -
CASSPPAPIGGTQYF | - | TRBV3-1/TRBV3-2 | -
CASSLITGEPTYNEQFF | TRBD1 | TRBV27 | few
CASSFRYAEAFF | - | TRBV12-3/TRBV12-4 | -
CASSLNGGNNSPLHF | - | TRBV27 | -
CASSSSTVQETQYF | - | TRBV5-1 | -
CASRPRETNTGELFF | - | TRBV2 | once
CASTRTSGAYEQYF | TRBD2 | TRBV28 | -
CASSPPRSGGNTEAFF | TRBD1 | TRBV9 | -
CASSVGLAGYSSTDTQYF | TRBD2 | TRBV9 | -
CGTGGGESGANVLTF | TRBD1 | TRBV6-5 | -
CASSPTLAGLENEQFF | TRBD2 | TRBV14 | -
CAGRDRGTSNTEAFF | TRBD1 | TRBV6-5 | -
CATSDYRVTDTQYF | - | TRBV24-1 | -